This T cell receptor beta chain stems from a study of vaccination effects on CD4 cells after COVID-19. Overall study context: CD4+ T cells specific for antigen were expanded with viral peptide pools by the ViraFEST assay before sequencing. Findings and caveats of the study: Late post-vaccination, clones induced by infection and those induced by vaccine underwent marked clonal contraction.

With around ten days of culture completed, CD4+ T cells were isolated. Two doses of either BNT162b2 or mRNA-1273 were given to each participant. Cultures received IL-2 medium that replaced half the medium on days 3 and 7. V gave up 8 bases and J gave up 7 bases; unmatched junction bases: 9. This CDR3 region has 15 residues. Germline V gene lookup returns CDR1 SEHNR and CDR2 FQNEAQ (reference sequence). In the case of this clone: Its cognate antigen is unknown.

The data were produced by immunoSEQ multiplex PCR, yet TCRdb's version contains in-frame clones alone and is incomplete. Counted here are 45,000 to 55,000 clones, 70% occurring once; the ten biggest clones make up roughly 7.2%. The chain joins TRBV7-9 to TRBJ1-6; TRBD1 aligns across 9 bases. The TCR sequence derives from a human donor who received a COVID-19 vaccine. The sample here was CD4+ T cells from PBMCs cultured without peptide, taken after COVID-19 vaccination. CDR3 sequence reads: CASHYWTGENSPLHF. The CDR3 nucleotides are TGTGCCAGCCATTATTGGACAGGGGAGAATTCACCCCTCCACTTT.